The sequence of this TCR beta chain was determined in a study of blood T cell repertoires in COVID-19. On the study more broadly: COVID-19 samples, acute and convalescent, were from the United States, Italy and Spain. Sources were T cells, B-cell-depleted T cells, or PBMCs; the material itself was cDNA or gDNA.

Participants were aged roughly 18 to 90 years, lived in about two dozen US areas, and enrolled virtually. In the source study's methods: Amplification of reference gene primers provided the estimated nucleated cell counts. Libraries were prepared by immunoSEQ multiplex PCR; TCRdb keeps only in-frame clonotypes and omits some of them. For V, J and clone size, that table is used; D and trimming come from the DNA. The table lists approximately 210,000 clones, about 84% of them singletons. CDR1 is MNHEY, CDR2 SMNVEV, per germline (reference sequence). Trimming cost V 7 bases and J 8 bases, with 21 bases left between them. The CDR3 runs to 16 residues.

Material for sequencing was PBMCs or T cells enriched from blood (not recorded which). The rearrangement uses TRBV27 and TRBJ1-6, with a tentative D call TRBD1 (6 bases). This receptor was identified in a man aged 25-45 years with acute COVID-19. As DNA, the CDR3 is TGTGCCAGCACCTTACAGGGATACAGGGAAGATTCACCCCTCCACTTT. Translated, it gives CASTLQGYREDSPLHF.